Detailed here is one T cell receptor (beta chain). This specimen comes from a study of shared clonotypes between healthy human individuals. Terminally differentiated effector memory CD45RA+ cells were excluded by CCR7 positive selection of CD45RO-negative cells. None of the donors, who were healthy HIV-negative adults, had recently had acute infections or vaccinations. The germline CDR1 and CDR2 sequences are MNHEY and SVGAGI. CDR3 length: 13 amino acids. V was pared by 6 bases and J by 3 bases, with 11 bases between. Clones were read by immunoSEQ multiplex PCR, and TCRdb kept only the in-frame ones, dropping some. The sample contains some 2 million clones, approximately 94% of which appear only once.

The source material was naive CD8+ T cells sorted from blood. The chain couples TRBV6-5 to TRBJ1-1; D remains unclear. The TCR sequence derives from a man between 18 and 35 years old in good health. CDR3 DNA: TGTGCCAGCAGCCAGACCATCGACACTGAAGCTTTCTTT. Translation: CASSQTIDTEAFF.